This T cell receptor beta chain was captured in a study of blood T cell repertoires in COVID-19. Across the study: Acute and convalescent COVID-19 samples came from the United States, Italy and Spain. PBMCs, B-cell-depleted T cells, or T cells were the source of the cDNA or gDNA that made up the material.

As handled by the study authors: How many nucleated cells were present was estimated from reference gene primer amplification. Some clones are missing from TCRdb's copy, which holds only in-frame ones; the method was immunoSEQ multiplex PCR. That table gives V, J and clone size, and the DNA gave D and trimming. The sample lists 95,000 to 150,000 clones, roughly 86% occurring once. This clone showed up just once. V shed 1 base and J shed 4 bases, with 17 bases lying between them. The CDR3 covers 17 residues. In germline, CDR1 is LGHNA, CDR2 YSLEER. The source material was peripheral blood. This chain links TRBV4-3 with TRBJ2-1, with a tentative D call TRBD2 (6 bases). This TCR came from a human donor in a cohort sampled during active COVID-19. CDR3 region: CASSQGRAPGTYNEQFF. Here the CDR3 DNA reads TGCGCCAGCAGCCAAGGGCGTGCACCCGGGACTTACAATGAGCAGTTCTTC.